The source of this T cell receptor beta chain is a study of cytomegalovirus exposure and HLA in healthy donors. In the study overall: The 120 validation repertoires were reported in a later analysis to have been generated on the same platform as the roughly 700 first-cohort repertoires.

Clones were sequenced by immunoSEQ multiplex PCR, and TCRdb holds only the in-frame ones, with some missing. The table includes approximately 120,000 clones, roughly 86% detected once. General study results and limits: Subsequent analysis found a tendency for first-cohort TCR clusters to co-occur within the approximately 130 validation repertoires. According to the study, roughly 160 TCR beta chains were cytomegalovirus-associated. The majority of TCR sequences were rare, yet some public TCRs appeared in many donors.

On this clone: The antigen remains undetermined.

The material sequenced was PBMCs. This TCR was sampled from a woman aged 18-30 years in good health and CMV-seronegative.

The CDR3 nucleotides are TGTGCCAGCAGCTTAGTGTTCGAGCGGACAGGGACTGACAATGAGCAGTTCTTC. It encodes CASSLVFERTGTDNEQFF. The V gene is TRBV7-2, the J gene TRBJ2-1; 8 bases are a match to TRBD1. The germline V gene encodes CDR1 SGHTA and CDR2 FQGNSA. The CDR3 runs to 18 residues. V was pared by 1 base and J by 5 bases, with 13 bases of the junction left unmatched.